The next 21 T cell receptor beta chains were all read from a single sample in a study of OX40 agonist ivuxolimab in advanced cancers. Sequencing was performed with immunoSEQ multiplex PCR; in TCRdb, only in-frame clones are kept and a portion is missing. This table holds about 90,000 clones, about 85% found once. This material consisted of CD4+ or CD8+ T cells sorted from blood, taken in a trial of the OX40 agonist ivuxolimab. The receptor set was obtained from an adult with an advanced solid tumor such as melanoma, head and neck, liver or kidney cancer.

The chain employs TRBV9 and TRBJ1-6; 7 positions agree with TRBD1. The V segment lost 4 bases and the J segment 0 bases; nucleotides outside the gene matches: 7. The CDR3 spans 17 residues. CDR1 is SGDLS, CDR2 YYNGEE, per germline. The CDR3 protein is CASSPRGGSSYNSPLHF. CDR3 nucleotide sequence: TGTGCCAGCAGCCCCAGGGGGGGGAGCTCCTATAATTCACCCCTCCACTTT. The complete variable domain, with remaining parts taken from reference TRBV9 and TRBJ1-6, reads DSGVTQTPKHLITATGQRVTLRCSPRSGDLSVYWYQQSLDQGLQFLIQYYNGEERAKGNILERFSAQQFPDLHSELNLSSLELGDSALYFCASSPRGGSSYNSPLHFGNGTRLTVT.

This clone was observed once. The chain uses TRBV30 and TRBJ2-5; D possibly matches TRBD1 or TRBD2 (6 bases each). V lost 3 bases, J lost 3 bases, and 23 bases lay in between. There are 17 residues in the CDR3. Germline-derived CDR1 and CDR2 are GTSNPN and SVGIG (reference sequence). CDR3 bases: TGTGCCTGGAGCCCTCCCAGGGGTGGGGGGAGAGAAGAGACCCAGTACTTC. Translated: CAWSPPRGGGREETQYF.

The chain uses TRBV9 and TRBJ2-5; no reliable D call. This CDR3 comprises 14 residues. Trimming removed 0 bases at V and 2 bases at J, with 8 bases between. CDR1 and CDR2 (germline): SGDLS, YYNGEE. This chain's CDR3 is CASSVASDQETQYF. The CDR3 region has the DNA TGTGCCAGCAGCGTAGCTTCAGATCAAGAGACCCAGTACTTC.

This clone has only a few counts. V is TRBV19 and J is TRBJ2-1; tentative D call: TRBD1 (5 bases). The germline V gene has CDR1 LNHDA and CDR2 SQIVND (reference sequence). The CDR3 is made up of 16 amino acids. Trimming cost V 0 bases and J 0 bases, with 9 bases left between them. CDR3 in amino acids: CASSIEGANSYNEQFF. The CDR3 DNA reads TGTGCCAGTAGTATAGAAGGGGCCAACTCCTACAATGAGCAGTTCTTC. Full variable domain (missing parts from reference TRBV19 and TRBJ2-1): DGGITQSPKYLFRKEGQNVTLSCEQNLNHDAMYWYRQDPGQGLRLIYYSQIVNDFQKGDIAEGYSVSREKKESFPLTVTSAQKNPTAFYLCASSIEGANSYNEQFFGPGTRLTVL.

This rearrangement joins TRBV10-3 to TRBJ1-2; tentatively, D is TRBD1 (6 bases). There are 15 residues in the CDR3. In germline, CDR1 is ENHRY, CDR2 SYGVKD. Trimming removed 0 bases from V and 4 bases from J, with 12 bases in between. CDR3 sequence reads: CAISESGAPGYGYTF. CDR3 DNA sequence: TGTGCCATCAGTGAGTCGGGGGCCCCGGGCTATGGCTACACCTTC.

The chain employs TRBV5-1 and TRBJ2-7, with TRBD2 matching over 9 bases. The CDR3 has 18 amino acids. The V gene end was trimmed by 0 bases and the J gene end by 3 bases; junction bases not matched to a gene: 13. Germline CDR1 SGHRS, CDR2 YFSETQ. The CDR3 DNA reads TGCGCCAGCAGCTTGGAAAATCGCGGCGGGAGGGGAAACTACGAGCAGTACTTC. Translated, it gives CASSLENRGGRGNYEQYF. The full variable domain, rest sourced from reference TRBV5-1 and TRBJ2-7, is KAGVTQTPRYLIKTRGQQVTLSCSPISGHRSVSWYQQTPGQGLQFLFEYFSETQRNKGNFPGRFSGRQFSNSRSEMNVSTLELGDSALYLCASSLENRGGRGNYEQYFGPGTRLTVT.

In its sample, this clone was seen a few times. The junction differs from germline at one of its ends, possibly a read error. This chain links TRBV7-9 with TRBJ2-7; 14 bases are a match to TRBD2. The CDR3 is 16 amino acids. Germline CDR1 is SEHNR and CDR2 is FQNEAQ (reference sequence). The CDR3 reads CASSLATSGRAEEQYF. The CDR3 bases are TGTGCCAGCAGCCTAGCGACTAGCGGGAGGGCGGAGGAGCAGTACTTC. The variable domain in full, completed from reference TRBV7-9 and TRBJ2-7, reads DTGVSQNPRHKITKRGQNVTFRCDPISEHNRLYWYRQTLGQGPEFLTYFQNEAQLEKSRLLSDRFSAERPKGSFSTLEIQRTEQGDSAMYLCASSLATSGRAEEQYFGPGTRLTVT.

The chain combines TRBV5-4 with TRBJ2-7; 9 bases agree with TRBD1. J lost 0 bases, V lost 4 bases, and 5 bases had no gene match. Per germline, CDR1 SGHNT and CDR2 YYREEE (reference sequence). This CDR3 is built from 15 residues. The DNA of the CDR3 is TGTGCCAGCAGCCTGCCGGACAGGGGCTCCTACGAGCAGTACTTC. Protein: CASSLPDRGSYEQYF.

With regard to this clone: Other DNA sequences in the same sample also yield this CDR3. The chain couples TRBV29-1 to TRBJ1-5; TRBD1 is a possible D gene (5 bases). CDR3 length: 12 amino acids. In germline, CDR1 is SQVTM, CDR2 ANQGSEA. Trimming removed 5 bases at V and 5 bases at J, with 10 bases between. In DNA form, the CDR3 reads TGCAGCGTTTGGGACGGAGATCAGCCCCAGCATTTT. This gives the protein CSVWDGDQPQHF.

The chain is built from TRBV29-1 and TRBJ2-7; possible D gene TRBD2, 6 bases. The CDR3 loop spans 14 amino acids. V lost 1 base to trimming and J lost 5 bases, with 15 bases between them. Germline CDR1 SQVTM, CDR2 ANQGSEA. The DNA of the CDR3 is TGCAGCGTTGAAGTAATTGGGGGGTCGGACGAGCAGTACTTC. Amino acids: CSVEVIGGSDEQYF.

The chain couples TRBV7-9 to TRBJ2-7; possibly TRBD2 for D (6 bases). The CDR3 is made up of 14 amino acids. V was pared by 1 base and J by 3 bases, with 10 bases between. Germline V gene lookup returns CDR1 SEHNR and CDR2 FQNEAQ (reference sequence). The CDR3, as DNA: TGTGCCAGCAGCTTAGAGGGAGGCGTCTACGAGCAGTACTTC. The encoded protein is CASSLEGGVYEQYF.

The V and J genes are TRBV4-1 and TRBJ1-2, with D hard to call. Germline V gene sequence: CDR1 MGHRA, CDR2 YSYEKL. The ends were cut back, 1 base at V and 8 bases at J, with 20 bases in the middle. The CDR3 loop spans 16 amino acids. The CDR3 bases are TGCGCCAGCAGCCAAGCCGGTCGAGTAGGTGTTGTGGGCTACACCTTC. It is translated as CASSQAGRVGVVGYTF.

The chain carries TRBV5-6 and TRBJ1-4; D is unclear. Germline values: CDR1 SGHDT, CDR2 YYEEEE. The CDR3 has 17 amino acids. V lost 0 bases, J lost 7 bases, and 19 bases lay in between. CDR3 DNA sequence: TGTGCCAGCAGCTTGGAGCGGGGTGGCCGCGCAAGTGAAAAACTGTTTTTT. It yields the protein CASSLERGGRASEKLFF.

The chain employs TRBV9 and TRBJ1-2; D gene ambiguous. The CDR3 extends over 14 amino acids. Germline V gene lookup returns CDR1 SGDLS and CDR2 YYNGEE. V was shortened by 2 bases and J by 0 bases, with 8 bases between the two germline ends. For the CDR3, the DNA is TGTGCCAGCAGCGTTCTGGGCGCTAACTATGGCTACACCTTC. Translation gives CASSVLGANYGYTF.

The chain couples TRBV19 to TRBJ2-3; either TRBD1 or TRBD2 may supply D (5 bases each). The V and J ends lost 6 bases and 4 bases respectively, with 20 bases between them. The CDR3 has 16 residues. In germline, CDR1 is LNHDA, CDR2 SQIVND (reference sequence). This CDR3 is CASRPRGTPGADTQYF. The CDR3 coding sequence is TGTGCCAGTAGGCCCAGAGGGACCCCGGGTGCAGATACGCAGTATTTT.

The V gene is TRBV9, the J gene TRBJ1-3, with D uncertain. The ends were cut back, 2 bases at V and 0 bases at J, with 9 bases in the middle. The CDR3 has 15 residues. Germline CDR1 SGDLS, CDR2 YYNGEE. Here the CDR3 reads CASSVAESSGNTIYF. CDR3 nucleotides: TGTGCCAGCAGCGTCGCGGAGAGCTCTGGAAACACCATATATTTT.

Here the CDR3 reads CASSTTGSGQPQHF. For the CDR3, the DNA is TGTGCCAGCAGCACAACAGGGTCAGGTCAGCCCCAGCATTTT. The chain is built from TRBV21-1 and TRBJ1-5; the table assigns TRBD1, which was not confirmed against the DNA. TRBV21-1 counts as a pseudogene. The CDR3 sequence is 14 residues long.

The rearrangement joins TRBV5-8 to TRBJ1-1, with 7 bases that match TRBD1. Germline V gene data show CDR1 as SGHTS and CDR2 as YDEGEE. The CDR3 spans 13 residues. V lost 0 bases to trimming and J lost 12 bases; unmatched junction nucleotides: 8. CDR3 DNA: TGTGCCAGCAGCTTGGGGACCGACAGGGATCCTTTCTTT. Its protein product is CASSLGTDRDPFF.

CDR3 amino acids: CASGRGGAREKLFF. The CDR3 bases are TGTGCTAGTGGCCGAGGGGGAGCACGGGAAAAACTGTTTTTT. This chain links TRBV12-5 with TRBJ1-4, with D maybe TRBD1 (6 bases). Germline V lookup: CDR1 LGHNT, CDR2 FRNRAP. The V end was cut by 6 bases, the J end by 8 bases, with 16 bases between. The CDR3 is 14 amino acids.

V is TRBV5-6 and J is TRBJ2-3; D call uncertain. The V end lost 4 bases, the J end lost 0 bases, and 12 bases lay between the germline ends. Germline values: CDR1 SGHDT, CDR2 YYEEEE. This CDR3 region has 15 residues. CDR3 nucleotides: TGTGCCAGCAGCCCAAGGGCAGCGAGCACAGATACGCAGTATTTT. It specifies CASSPRAASTDTQYF.

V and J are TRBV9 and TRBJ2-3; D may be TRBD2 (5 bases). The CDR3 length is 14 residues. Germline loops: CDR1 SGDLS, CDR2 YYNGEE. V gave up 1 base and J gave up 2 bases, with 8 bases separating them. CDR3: CASSVLGVTDTQYF. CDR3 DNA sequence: TGTGCCAGCAGCGTATTGGGAGTCACAGATACGCAGTATTTT.